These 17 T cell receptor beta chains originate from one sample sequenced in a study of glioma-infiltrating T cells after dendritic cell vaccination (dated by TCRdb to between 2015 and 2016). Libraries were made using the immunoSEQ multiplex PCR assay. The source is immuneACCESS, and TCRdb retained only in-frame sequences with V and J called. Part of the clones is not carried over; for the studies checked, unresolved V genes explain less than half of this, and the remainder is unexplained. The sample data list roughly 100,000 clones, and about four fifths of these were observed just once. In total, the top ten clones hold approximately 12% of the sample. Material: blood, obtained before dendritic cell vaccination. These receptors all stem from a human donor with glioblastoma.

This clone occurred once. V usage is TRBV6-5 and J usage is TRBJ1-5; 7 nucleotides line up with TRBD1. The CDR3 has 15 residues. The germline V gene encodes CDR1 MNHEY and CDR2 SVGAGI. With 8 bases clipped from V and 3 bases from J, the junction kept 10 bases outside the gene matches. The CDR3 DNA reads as TGTGCCAGCCACCCCACAGGGGTGGTCAATCAGCCCCAGCATTTT. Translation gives CASHPTGVVNQPQHF.

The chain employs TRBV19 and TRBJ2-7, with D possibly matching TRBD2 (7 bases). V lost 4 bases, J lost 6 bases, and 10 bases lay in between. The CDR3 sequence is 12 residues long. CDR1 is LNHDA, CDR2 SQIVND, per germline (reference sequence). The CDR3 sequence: CASSSGGLEQYF. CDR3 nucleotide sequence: TGTGCCAGTAGTAGCGGGGGCCTCGAGCAGTACTTC.

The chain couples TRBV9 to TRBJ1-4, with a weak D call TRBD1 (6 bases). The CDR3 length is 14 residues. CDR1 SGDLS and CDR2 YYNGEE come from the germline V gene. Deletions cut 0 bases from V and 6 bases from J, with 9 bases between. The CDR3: CASSVGGRDEKLFF. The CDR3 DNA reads TGTGCCAGCAGCGTAGGGGGGCGGGATGAAAAACTGTTTTTT.

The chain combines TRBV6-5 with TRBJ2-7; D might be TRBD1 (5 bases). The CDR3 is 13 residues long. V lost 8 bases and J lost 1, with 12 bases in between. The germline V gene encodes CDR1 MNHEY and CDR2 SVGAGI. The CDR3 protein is CASQGLQSYEQYF. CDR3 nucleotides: TGTGCCAGCCAGGGTCTTCAGTCCTACGAGCAGTACTTC.

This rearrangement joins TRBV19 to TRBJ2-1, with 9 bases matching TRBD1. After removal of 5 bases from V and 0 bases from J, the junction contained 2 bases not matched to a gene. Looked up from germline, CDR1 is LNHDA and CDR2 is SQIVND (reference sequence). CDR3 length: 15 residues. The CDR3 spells CASSAGQGSYNEQFF. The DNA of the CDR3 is TGTGCCAGTAGTGCGGGACAGGGCTCCTACAATGAGCAGTTCTTC.

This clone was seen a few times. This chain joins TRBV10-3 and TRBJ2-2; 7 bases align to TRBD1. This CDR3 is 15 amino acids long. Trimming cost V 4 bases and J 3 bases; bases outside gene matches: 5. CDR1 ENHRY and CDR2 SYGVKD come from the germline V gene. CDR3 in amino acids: CAISGGQAYTGELFF. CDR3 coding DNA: TGTGCCATCAGTGGCGGACAGGCCTACACCGGGGAGCTGTTTTTT.

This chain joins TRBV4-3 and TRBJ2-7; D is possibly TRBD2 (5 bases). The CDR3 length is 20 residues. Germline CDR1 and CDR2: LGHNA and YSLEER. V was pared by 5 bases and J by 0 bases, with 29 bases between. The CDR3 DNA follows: TGCGCCAGCAGCGACACGCGAATTCCGGGCGACGGGGATAGCTCCTACGAGCAGTACTTC. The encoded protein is CASSDTRIPGDGDSSYEQYF.

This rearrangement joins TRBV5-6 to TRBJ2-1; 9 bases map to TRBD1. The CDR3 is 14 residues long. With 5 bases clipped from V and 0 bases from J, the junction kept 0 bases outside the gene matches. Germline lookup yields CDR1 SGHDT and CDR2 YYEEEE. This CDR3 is CASRTGGSYNEQFF. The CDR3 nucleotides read TGTGCCAGCAGGACAGGGGGCTCCTACAATGAGCAGTTCTTC.

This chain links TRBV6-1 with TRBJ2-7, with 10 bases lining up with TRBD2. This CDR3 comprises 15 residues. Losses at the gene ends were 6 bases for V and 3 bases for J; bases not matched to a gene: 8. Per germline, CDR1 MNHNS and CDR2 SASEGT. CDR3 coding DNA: TGTGCCAGCAGGACAGTAGCGGGGGGCCGCTACGAGCAGTACTTC. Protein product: CASRTVAGGRYEQYF.

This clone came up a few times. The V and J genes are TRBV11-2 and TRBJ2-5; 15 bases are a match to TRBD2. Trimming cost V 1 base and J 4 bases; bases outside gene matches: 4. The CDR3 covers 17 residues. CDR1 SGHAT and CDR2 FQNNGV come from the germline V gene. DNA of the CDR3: TGTGCCAGCAGCTTAGGGACTAGCGGGGGGGCGGGAGAGACCCAGTACTTC. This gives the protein CASSLGTSGGAGETQYF.

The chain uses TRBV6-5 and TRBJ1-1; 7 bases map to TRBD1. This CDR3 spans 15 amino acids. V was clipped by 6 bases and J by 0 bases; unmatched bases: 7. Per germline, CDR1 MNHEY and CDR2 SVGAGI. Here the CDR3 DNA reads TGTGCCAGCAGCCGACAGGGCCCCATGAACACTGAAGCTTTCTTT. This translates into CASSRQGPMNTEAFF.

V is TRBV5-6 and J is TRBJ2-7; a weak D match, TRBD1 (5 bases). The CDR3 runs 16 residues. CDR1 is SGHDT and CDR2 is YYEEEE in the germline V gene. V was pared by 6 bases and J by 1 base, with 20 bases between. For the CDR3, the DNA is TGTGCCAGCACCCGGGTGGTGGGGCCCTATTCCTACGAGCAGTACTTC. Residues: CASTRVVGPYSYEQYF.

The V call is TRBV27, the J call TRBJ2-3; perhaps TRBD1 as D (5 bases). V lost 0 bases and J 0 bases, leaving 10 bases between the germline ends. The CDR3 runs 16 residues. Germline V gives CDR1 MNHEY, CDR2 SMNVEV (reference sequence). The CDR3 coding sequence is TGTGCCAGCAGTTTATCGGGAACAGGAAGCACAGATACGCAGTATTTT. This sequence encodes CASSLSGTGSTDTQYF.

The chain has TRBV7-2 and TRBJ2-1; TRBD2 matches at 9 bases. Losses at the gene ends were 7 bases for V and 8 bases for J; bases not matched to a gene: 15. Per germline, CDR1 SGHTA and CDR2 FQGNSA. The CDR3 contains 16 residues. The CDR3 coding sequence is TGTGCCAGCAAGGGTGAACGCGGGGGGGCTATTGATGAGCAGTTCTTC. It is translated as CASKGERGGAIDEQFF.

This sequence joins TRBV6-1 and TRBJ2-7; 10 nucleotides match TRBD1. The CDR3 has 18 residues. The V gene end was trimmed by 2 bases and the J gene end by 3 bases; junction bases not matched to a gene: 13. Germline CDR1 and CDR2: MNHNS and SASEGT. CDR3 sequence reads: CASSESWTGGYRVYEQYF. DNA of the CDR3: TGTGCCAGCAGTGAATCCTGGACAGGGGGTTACCGTGTCTACGAGCAGTACTTC.

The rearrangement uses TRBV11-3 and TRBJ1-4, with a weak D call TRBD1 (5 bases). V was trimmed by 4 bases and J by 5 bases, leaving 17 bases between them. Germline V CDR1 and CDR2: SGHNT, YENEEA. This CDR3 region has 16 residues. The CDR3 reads CASSSRTRGWNEKLFF. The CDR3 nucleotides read TGTGCCAGCAGCTCCCGGACACGAGGATGGAATGAAAAACTGTTTTTT.

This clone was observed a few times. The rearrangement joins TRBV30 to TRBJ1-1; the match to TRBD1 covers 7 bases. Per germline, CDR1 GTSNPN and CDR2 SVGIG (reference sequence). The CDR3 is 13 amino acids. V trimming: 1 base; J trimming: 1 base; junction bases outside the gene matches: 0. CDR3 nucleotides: TGTGCCTGGAGTGGGACAGGGAACACTGAAGCTTTCTTT. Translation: CAWSGTGNTEAFF.